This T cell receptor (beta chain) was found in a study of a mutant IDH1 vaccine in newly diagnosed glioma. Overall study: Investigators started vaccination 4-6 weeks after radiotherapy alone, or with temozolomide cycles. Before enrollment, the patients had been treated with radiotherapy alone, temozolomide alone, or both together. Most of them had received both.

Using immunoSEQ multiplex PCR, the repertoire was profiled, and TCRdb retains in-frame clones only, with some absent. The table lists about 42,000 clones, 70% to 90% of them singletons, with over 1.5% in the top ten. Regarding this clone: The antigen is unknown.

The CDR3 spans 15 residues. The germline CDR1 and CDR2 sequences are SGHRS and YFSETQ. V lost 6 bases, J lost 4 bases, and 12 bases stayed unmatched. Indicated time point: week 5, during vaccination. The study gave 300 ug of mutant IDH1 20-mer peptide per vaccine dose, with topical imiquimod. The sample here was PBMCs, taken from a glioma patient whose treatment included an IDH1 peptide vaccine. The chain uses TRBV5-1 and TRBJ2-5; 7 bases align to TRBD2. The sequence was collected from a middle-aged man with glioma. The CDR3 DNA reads TGCGCCAGCACCCCGGTTGCCAGGGAGGGAGAGACCCAGTACTTC. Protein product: CASTPVAREGETQYF.